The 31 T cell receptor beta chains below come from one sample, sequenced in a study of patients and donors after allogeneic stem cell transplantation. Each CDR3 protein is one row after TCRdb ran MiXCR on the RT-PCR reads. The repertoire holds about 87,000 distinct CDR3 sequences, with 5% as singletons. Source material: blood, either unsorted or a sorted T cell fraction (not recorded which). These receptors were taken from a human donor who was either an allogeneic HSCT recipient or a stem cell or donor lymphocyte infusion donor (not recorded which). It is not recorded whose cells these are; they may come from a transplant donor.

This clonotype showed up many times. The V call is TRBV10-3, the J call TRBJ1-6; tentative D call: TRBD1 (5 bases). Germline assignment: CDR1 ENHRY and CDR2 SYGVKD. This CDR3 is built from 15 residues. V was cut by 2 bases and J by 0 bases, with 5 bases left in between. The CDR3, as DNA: TGTGCCATCAGTGAGGACAGCTCCTATAATTCACCCCTCCACTTT. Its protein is CAISEDSSYNSPLHF.

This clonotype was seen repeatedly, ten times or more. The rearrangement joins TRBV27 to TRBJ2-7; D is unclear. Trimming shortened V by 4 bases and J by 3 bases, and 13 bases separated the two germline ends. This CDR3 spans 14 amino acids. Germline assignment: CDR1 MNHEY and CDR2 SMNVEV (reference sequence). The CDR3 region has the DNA TGTGCCAGCAGTTACTCCTCCTCCAACTACGAGCAGTACTTC. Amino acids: CASSYSSSNYEQYF.

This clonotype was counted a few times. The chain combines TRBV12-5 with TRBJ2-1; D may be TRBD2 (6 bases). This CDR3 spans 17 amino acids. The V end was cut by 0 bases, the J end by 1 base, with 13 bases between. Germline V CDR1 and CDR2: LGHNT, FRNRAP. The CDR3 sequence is CASGLVRSGLSYNEQFF. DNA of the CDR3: TGTGCTAGTGGTTTGGTACGGAGCGGGCTATCCTACAATGAGCAGTTCTTC. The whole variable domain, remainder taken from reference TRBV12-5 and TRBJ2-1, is DARVTQTPRHKVTEMGQEVTMRCQPILGHNTVFWYRQTMMQGLELLAYFRNRAPLDDSGMPKDRFSAEMPDATLATLKIQPSEPRDSAVYFCASGLVRSGLSYNEQFFGPGTRLTVL.

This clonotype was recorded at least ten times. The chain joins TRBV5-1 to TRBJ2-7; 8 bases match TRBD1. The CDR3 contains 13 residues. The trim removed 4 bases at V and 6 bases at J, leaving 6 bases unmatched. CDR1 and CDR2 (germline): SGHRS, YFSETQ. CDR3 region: CASSEQTGAEQYF. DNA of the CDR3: TGCGCCAGCAGCGAACAGACAGGGGCCGAGCAGTACTTC.

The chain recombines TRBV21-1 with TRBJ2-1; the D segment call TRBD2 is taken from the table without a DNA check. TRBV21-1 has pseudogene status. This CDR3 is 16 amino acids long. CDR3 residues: CASSTLAETTYNEQFF. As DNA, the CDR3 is TGTGCCAGCAGCACACTAGCGGAAACCACCTACAATGAGCAGTTCTTC.

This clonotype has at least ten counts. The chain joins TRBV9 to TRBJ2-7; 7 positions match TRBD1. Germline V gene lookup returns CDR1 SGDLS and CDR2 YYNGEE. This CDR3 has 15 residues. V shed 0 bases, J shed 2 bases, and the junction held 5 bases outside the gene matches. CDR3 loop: CASSVGHGQAYEQYF. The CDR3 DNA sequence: TGTGCCAGCAGCGTAGGGCACGGACAGGCCTACGAGCAGTACTTC.

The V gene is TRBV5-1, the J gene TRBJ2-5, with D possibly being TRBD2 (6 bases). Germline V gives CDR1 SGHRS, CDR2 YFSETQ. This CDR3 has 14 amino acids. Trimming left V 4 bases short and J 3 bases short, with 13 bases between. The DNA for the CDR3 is TGCGCCAGCAGCCGGGAGCGACTGGAAGAGACCCAGTACTTC. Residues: CASSRERLEETQYF.

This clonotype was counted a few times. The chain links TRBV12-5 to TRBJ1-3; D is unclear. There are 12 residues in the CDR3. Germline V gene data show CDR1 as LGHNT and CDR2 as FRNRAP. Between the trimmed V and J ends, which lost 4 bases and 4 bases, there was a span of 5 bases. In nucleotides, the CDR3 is TGTGCTAGTGGTTCGGAAGGAAACACCATATATTTT. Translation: CASGSEGNTIYF.

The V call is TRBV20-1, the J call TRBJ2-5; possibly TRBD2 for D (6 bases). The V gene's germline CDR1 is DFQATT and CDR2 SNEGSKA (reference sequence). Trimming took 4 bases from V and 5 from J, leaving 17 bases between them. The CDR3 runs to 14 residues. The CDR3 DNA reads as TGCAGTGCTAAGCCACGGGGAGGATGGGAGACCCAGTACTTC. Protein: CSAKPRGGWETQYF.

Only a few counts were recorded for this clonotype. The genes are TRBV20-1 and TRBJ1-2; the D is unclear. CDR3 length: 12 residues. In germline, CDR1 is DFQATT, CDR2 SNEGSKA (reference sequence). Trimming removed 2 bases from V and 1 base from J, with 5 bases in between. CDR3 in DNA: TGCAGTGCTAGAAGCAGTAACTATGGCTACACCTTC. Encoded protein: CSARSSNYGYTF.

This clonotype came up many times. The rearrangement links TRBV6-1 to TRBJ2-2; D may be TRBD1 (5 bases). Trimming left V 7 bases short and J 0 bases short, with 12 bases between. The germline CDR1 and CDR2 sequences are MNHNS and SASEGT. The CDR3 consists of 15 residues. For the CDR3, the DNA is TGTGCCAGCACCAGGACACTTGCGAACACCGGGGAGCTGTTTTTT. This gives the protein CASTRTLANTGELFF.

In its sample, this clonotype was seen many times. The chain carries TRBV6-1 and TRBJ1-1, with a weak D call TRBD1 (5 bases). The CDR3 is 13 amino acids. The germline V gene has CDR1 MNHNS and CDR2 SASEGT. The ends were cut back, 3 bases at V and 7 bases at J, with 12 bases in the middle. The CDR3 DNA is TGTGCCAGCAGTGACCTCCGGGACGGTGAAGCTTTCTTT. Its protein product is CASSDLRDGEAFF.

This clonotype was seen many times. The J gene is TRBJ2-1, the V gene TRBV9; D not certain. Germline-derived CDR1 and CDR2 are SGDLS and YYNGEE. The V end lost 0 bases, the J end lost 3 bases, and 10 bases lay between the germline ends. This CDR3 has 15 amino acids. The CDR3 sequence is CASSVEGWGYNEQFF. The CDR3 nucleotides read TGTGCCAGCAGCGTAGAGGGCTGGGGCTACAATGAGCAGTTCTTC.

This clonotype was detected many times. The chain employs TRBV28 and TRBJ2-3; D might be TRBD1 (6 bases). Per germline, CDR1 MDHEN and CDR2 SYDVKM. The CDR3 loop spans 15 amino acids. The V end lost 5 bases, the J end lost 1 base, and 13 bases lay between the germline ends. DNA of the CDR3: TGTGCCAGCAGTACCCACAGGGAGCGCACAGATACGCAGTATTTT. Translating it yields CASSTHRERTDTQYF.

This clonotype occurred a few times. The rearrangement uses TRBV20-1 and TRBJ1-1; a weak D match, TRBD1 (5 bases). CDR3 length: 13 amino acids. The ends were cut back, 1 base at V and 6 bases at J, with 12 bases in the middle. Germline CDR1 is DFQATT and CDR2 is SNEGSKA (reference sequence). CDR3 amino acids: CSARAQGISEAFF. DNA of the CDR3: TGCAGTGCTAGAGCTCAGGGTATCTCTGAAGCTTTCTTT.

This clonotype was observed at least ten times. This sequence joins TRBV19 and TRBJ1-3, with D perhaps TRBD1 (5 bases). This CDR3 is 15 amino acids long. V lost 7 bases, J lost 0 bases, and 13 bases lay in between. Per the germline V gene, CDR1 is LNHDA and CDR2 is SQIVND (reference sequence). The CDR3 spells CASMADRSSGNTIYF. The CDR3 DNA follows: TGTGCCAGTATGGCCGACAGAAGCTCTGGAAACACCATATATTTT.

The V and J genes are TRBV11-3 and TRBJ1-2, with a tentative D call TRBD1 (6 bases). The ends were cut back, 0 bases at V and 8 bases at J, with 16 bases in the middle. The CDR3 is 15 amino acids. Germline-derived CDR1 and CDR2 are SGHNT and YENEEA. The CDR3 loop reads CASSLDRLGAEGYTF. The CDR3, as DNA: TGTGCCAGCAGCTTAGATCGTCTGGGGGCGGAAGGCTACACCTTC.

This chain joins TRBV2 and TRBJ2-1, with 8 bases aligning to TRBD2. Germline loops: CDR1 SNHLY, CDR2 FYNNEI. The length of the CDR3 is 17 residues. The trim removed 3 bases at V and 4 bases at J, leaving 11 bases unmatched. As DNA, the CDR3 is TGTGCCAGCAGTGATTCGCGGGGGGCCTCGACTTACAATGAGCAGTTCTTC. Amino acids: CASSDSRGASTYNEQFF.

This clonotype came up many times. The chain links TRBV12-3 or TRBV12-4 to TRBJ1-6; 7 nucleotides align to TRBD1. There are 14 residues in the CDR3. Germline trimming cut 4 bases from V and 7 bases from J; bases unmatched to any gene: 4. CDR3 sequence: CASSSGQLNSPLHF. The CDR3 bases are TGTGCCAGCAGTTCGGGACAGCTAAATTCACCCCTCCACTTT.

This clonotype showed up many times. Here the CDR3 DNA reads TGTGCCATCAGGGGACAGGGGGGATCACCCCTCCACTTT. Its translation is CAIRGQGGSPLHF. The V and J genes are TRBV10-3 and TRBJ1-6; the match to TRBD1 covers 11 bases. V trimming: 6 bases; J trimming: 10 bases; junction bases outside the gene matches: 2. Germline lookup yields CDR1 ENHRY and CDR2 SYGVKD. The CDR3 is 13 residues long.

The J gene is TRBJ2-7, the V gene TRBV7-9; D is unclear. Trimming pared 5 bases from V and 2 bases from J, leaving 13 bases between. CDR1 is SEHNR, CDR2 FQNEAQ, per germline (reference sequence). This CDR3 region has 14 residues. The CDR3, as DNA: TGTGCCAGCAGCCCCAGAGTAGTAGCCTACGAGCAGTACTTC. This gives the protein CASSPRVVAYEQYF.

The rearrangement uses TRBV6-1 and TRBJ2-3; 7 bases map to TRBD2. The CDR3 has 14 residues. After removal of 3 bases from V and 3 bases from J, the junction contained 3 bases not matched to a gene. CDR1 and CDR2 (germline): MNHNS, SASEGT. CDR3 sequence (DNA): TGTGCCAGCAGTGAGGGAGGGAGAACAGATACGCAGTATTTT. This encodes CASSEGGRTDTQYF.

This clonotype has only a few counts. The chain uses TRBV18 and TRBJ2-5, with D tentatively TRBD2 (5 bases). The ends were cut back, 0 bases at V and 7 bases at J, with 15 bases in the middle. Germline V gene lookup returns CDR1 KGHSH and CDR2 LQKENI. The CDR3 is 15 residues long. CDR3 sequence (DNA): TGTGCCAGCTCACCACCTAACAACGGAGAGGGGACCCAGTACTTC. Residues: CASSPPNNGEGTQYF.

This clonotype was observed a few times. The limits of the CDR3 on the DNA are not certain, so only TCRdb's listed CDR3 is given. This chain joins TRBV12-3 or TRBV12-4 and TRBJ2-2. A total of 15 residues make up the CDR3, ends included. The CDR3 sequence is CASSLGSNTGELFFF.

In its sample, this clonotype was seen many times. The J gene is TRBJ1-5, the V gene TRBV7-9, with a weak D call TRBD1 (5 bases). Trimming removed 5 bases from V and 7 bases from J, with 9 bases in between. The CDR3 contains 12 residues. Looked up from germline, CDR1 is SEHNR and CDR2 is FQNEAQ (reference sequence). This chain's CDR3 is CASSHGAQPQHF. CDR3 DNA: TGTGCCAGCAGCCATGGGGCCCAGCCCCAGCATTTT.

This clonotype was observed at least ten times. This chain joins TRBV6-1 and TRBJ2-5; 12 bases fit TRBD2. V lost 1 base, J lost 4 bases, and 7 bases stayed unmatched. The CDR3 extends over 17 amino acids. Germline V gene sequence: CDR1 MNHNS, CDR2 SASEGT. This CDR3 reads CASSEVRLAGGGETQYF. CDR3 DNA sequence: TGTGCCAGCAGTGAAGTCAGGCTAGCGGGGGGGGGAGAGACCCAGTACTTC.

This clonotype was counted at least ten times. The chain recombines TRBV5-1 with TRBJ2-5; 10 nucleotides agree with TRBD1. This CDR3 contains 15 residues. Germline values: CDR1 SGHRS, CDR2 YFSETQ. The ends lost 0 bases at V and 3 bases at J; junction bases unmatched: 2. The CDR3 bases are TGCGCCAGCAGCTTGGGAGGGACAGGGGAAGAGACCCAGTACTTC. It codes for CASSLGGTGEETQYF. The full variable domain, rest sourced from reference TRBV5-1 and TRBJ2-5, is KAGVTQTPRYLIKTRGQQVTLSCSPISGHRSVSWYQQTPGQGLQFLFEYFSETQRNKGNFPGRFSGRQFSNSRSEMNVSTLELGDSALYLCASSLGGTGEETQYFGPGTRLLVL.

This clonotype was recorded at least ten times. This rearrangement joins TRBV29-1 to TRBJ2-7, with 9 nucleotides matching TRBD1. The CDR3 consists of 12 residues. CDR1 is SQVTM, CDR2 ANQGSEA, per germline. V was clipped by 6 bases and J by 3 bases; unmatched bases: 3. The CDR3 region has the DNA TGCAGCGTCGTGACAGGGGGCTACGAGCAGTACTTC. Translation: CSVVTGGYEQYF.

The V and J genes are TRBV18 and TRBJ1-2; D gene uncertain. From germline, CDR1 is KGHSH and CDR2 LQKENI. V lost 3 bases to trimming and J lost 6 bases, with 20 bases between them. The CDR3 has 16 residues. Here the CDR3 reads CASSPPSSPGSHGYTF. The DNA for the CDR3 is TGTGCCAGCTCACCCCCGAGCTCCCCGGGGAGCCATGGCTACACCTTC.

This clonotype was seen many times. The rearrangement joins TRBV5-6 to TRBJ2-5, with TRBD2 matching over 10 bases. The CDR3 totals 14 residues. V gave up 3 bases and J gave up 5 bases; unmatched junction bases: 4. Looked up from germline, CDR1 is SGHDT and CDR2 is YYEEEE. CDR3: CASSSMTSGETQYF. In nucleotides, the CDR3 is TGTGCCAGCAGCTCTATGACTAGCGGGGAGACCCAGTACTTC.

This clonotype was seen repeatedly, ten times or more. The CDR3 here is CATSRTYGQGGYEQYF. CDR3 nucleotides: TGTGCCACCAGCAGGACCTATGGACAGGGGGGATACGAGCAGTACTTC. This rearrangement joins TRBV15 to TRBJ2-7; 10 bases are shared with TRBD1. The CDR3 contains 16 residues. CDR1 is LNHNV, CDR2 YYDKDF, per germline (reference sequence). V was pared by 3 bases and J by 4 bases, with 9 bases of the junction left unmatched.